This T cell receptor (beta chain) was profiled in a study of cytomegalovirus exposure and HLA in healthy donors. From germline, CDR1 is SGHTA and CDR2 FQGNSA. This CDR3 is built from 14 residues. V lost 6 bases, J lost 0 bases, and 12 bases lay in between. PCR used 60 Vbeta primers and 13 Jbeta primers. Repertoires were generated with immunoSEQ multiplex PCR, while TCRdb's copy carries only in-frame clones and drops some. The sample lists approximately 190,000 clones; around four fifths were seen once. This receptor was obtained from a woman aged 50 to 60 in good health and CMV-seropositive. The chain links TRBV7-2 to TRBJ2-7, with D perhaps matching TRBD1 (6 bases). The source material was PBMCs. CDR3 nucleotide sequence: TGTGCCAGCAGGCTAGACAGGAACTCCTACGAGCAGTACTTC. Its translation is CASRLDRNSYEQYF.